This TCR beta chain was documented in a study of T-cell memory formation after mild COVID-19. Findings and limits, study-wide: Day 15 to 85 contracting clones showed balanced CD4/CD8; later expanders leaned CD4+.

For this clonotype: Its antigen is not known.

From the 5' RACE reads, TCRdb called clonotypes with MiXCR, one entry per CDR3 protein. The table includes roughly 180,000 distinct CDR3 sequences, 18% detected once. The CDR3 runs to 16 residues. Germline CDR1 reads KGHDR; CDR2 reads SFDVKD. V gave up 3 bases and J gave up 7 bases; unmatched junction bases: 4. The clonotype comes from a man aged 18 to 30 who had mild COVID-19 (a few samples of this study predate the infection). Cell type and time point are not known. The V gene is TRBV24-1, the J gene TRBJ2-3; the match to TRBD2 covers 15 bases. Sequencing used PBMCs or a T cell subset sorted from them (not recorded which). DNA of the CDR3: TGTGCCACCAGTGATAGGACTAGCGGGGGGGATTATACGCAGTATTTT. Protein product: CATSDRTSGGDYTQYF.